These 11 T cell receptor beta chains came from one sample sequenced in a study of shared clonotypes between healthy human individuals. Some clones are missing from TCRdb's copy, which holds only in-frame ones; the method was immunoSEQ multiplex PCR. The table lists about 2,200,000 clones, about 92% of them singletons. CD45RO-negative, CCR7-positively selected cells formed the naive CD8 fraction, excluding terminally differentiated effector memory CD45RA+ cells. The source material was naive CD8+ T cells from PBMCs. Receptor source: a man aged 18 to 30 in good health. Some clones in this sample may be carry-over from other donors' samples.

The table lists this clone with a count of one. The V gene is TRBV5-6, the J gene TRBJ1-2, with 8 bases aligning to TRBD1. The CDR3 runs 13 residues. The junction had 1 base not matched to a gene; V was cut back by 0 bases and J by 6 bases. The germline CDR1 and CDR2 sequences are SGHDT and YYEEEE. The CDR3 sequence is CASSLGTGHGYTF. The CDR3 nucleotides are TGTGCCAGCAGCTTGGGGACAGGGCATGGCTACACCTTC.

This clone has a single count. The rearrangement joins TRBV6-1 to TRBJ2-7; D might be TRBD1 (5 bases). This CDR3 is built from 13 residues. V was shortened by 1 base and J by 3 bases, with 7 bases between the two germline ends. The V gene's germline CDR1 is MNHNS and CDR2 SASEGT. CDR3 region: CASSEGQYYEQYF. CDR3 DNA: TGTGCCAGCAGTGAAGGACAGTACTACGAGCAGTACTTC.

This chain connects TRBV28 to TRBJ2-7; the D is unclear. From germline, CDR1 is MDHEN and CDR2 SYDVKM. This CDR3 has 15 amino acids. The V gene lost 3 bases and the J gene lost 0 bases, with 12 bases spanning the gap. CDR3 nucleotide sequence: TGTGCCAGCAGTTTGGACGGTCTCAGCTCCTACGAGCAGTACTTC. It is translated as CASSLDGLSSYEQYF.

The chain links TRBV5-8 to TRBJ1-1; D uncertain. The V end was cut by 0 bases, the J end by 5 bases, with 14 bases between. Germline CDR1 reads SGHTS; CDR2 reads YDEGEE. This CDR3 region has 15 residues. The CDR3 bases are TGTGCCAGCAGCTTGGCCGATAAGTTGCGAACTGAAGCTTTCTTT. Its protein is CASSLADKLRTEAFF.

The chain combines TRBV5-1 with TRBJ2-7; weak D call: TRBD2 (7 bases). Looked up from germline, CDR1 is SGHRS and CDR2 is YFSETQ. CDR3 size: 15 residues. Trimming stripped 0 bases from V and 7 bases from J, with 17 bases between. The CDR3 sequence: CASSLDRGALWEQYF. The DNA for the CDR3 is TGCGCCAGCAGCTTGGATCGGGGGGCGCTTTGGGAGCAGTACTTC.

The chain couples TRBV9 to TRBJ2-2, with D perhaps TRBD1 (6 bases). Germline-derived CDR1 and CDR2 are SGDLS and YYNGEE. V was trimmed by 2 bases and J by 0 bases, leaving 8 bases between them. This CDR3 contains 15 residues. CDR3 nucleotides: TGTGCCAGCAGCGTGGGGGACACGAACACCGGGGAGCTGTTTTTT. This translates into CASSVGDTNTGELFF.

This chain links TRBV7-9 with TRBJ1-4; tentative D call: TRBD1 (6 bases). The germline V and J ends were trimmed by 1 base and 8 bases, with 17 bases remaining between them. In germline, CDR1 is SEHNR, CDR2 FQNEAQ (reference sequence). This CDR3 spans 16 amino acids. The CDR3 region is CASSLEAAGVGEKLFF. The CDR3 DNA follows: TGTGCCAGCAGCTTAGAGGCGGCAGGGGTTGGGGAAAAACTGTTTTTT.

This clone was observed once. The rearrangement joins TRBV6-6 to TRBJ1-5, with D unresolved. The germline gives CDR1 MNHNY, CDR2 SVGAGI (reference sequence). This CDR3 contains 16 residues. V gave up 0 bases and J gave up 0 bases, with 9 bases separating them. The CDR3 nucleotides read TGTGCCAGCAGTTACTCGGGCCCGTATAGCAATCAGCCCCAGCATTTT. Translation gives CASSYSGPYSNQPQHF.

About this clone: Different DNA sequences within this sample yield the same CDR3. The chain combines TRBV5-1 with TRBJ2-7, with D perhaps assigned TRBD1 or TRBD2 (5 bases each). Looked up from germline, CDR1 is SGHRS and CDR2 is YFSETQ. CDR3 size: 14 residues. V was shortened by 1 base and J by 2 bases, with 10 bases between the two germline ends. CDR3 residues: CASSLWDGAYEQYF. The CDR3 DNA reads TGCGCCAGCAGCTTGTGGGACGGAGCCTACGAGCAGTACTTC.

To note about this clone: Additional DNA sequences in this sample encode the identical CDR3. The chain combines TRBV2 with TRBJ2-2; D gene ambiguous. The CDR3 runs to 14 residues. With 0 bases removed from V and 9 bases from J, the gap between germline ends came to 11 bases. Per germline, CDR1 SNHLY and CDR2 FYNNEI. Here the CDR3 reads CASSEALRVRELFF. The CDR3 nucleotides read TGTGCCAGCAGTGAAGCTTTAAGGGTTCGGGAGCTGTTTTTT. The full variable domain, in which reference TRBV2 and TRBJ2-2 provide the parts outside the CDR3, is EPEVTQTPSHQVTQMGQEVILRCVPISNHLYFYWYRQILGQKVEFLVSFYNNEISEKSEIFDDQFSVERPDGSNFTLKIRSTKLEDSAMYFCASSEALRVRELFFGEGSRLTVL.

The J gene is TRBJ2-3, the V gene TRBV6-5; 7 bases are shared with TRBD2. Germline CDR1 is MNHEY and CDR2 is SVGAGI. The CDR3 has 15 amino acids. V trimming: 6 bases; J trimming: 2 bases; junction bases outside the gene matches: 8. CDR3 nucleotide sequence: TGTGCCAGCAGCGGGACTACCAGCTCCACAGATACGCAGTATTTT. It yields the protein CASSGTTSSTDTQYF.